This T cell receptor (beta chain) was recorded in a study of human T cells and chemical hapten exposure. TCRdb reprocessed the RACE reads with MiXCR, giving one entry per CDR3 protein. Of about 46,000 distinct CDR3 sequences listed, about 3.9% are singletons. The table lists this clonotype with many counts. Germline V lookup: CDR1 MNHEY, CDR2 SVGEGT. The V gene end was trimmed by 7 bases and the J gene end by 0 bases; junction bases not matched to a gene: 4. This CDR3 is 15 amino acids long. Time point reported: healthy volunteer bleed at 2 weeks. Unfractionated whole blood yielded the extracted total RNA.

Source material: whole blood. The rearrangement links TRBV6-2 or TRBV6-3 to TRBJ2-3; TRBD1 aligns across 10 bases. The clonotype comes from a female donor in good health. Some clones in this sample may be carry-over from other donors' samples. The CDR3 loop reads CASIDRGLSTDTQYF. Here the CDR3 DNA reads TGTGCCAGCATCGACAGGGGGCTCAGCACAGATACGCAGTATTTT.